The entry below describes one T cell receptor (beta chain). The data belong to a study of blood T cell repertoires in COVID-19. As for the study in general: The United States, Italy and Spain provided the acute and convalescent COVID-19 samples. PBMCs, B-cell-depleted T cells, or T cells provided the cDNA or gDNA that made up the material.

Original handling: Researchers report that nucleated cell counts were estimated from reference gene primer amplification. Profiling relied on immunoSEQ multiplex PCR, and the TCRdb table lists in-frame clones only, not all of them. That table supplies the V and J calls and clone size; D and trimming were determined from the DNA. The sample shows fewer than 500,000 clones, over 65% of them seen only once. The source is a human donor with acute or convalescent COVID-19. The donor label of this sample is uncertain. The sample was peripheral blood.

CDR3 residues: CASSPPGRKSPYTF. For the CDR3, the DNA is TGTGCCAGCTCACCACCGGGCAGGAAGAGTCCCTACACCTTC. V and J are TRBV18 and TRBJ1-2; D remains unclear. The CDR3 runs to 14 residues. Germline V gene data show CDR1 as KGHSH and CDR2 as LQKENI. V was pared by 0 bases and J by 10 bases, with 15 bases between.